This T cell receptor beta chain was found in a study of a mutant IDH1 vaccine in newly diagnosed glioma. About the study: It was radiotherapy, temozolomide, or both that patients received previously, with most receiving both.

Germline CDR1 SGHTA, CDR2 FQGTGA. Trimming removed 5 bases at V and 7 bases at J, with 21 bases between. The CDR3 runs to 15 residues. Time point specified: week 35, safety follow-up. Doses consisted of 300 ug of mutant IDH1 20-mer peptide each, paired with topical imiquimod. Across weeks 1, 3, 5, 7, 11, 15, 19 and 23, patients received a vaccination each time, eight in all. Produced via immunoSEQ multiplex PCR; TCRdb's table is partial and in-frame only. This sample has some 50,000 clones, with approximately 92% found just once. Of note for this clone: Its antigen is undetermined.

The chain is built from TRBV7-3 and TRBJ2-7, with D possibly being TRBD1 (5 bases). Source: PBMCs, taken from a glioma patient whose treatment included an IDH1 peptide vaccine. The receptor was derived from a man aged 45-65 years with glioma. Here the CDR3 DNA reads TGTGCCAGCAGCCCAGGCGGCAGGGTGGGGCAAGAGCAGTACTTC. Encoded protein: CASSPGGRVGQEQYF.